What follows are 30 T cell receptor beta chains derived from one specimen sequenced in a study of technical replicates of blood from four donors. TCRdb's table, derived via immunoSEQ multiplex PCR, lists solely in-frame clones and lacks some. This sample carries some 12,000 clones, under 85% of them seen once, and the ten largest clones take more than 12%. Sequenced material: PBMCs. The origin of the receptors is a human donor in good health.

This chain connects TRBV27 to TRBJ2-3, with D maybe TRBD1 (6 bases). This CDR3 contains 17 residues. V was pared by 5 bases and J by 3 bases, with 21 bases between. Germline V gives CDR1 MNHEY, CDR2 SMNVEV (reference sequence). The CDR3, as DNA: TGTGCCAGCAGTCTCATACCAGGGGTTTTCGGGACAGATACGCAGTATTTT. It translates to CASSLIPGVFGTDTQYF.

In DNA form, the CDR3 reads TGTGCCAGCACTAAGGACTACGCAGATACGCAGTATTTT. Its protein product is CASTKDYADTQYF. V is TRBV2 and J is TRBJ2-3, with D perhaps matching TRBD2 (6 bases). Looked up from germline, CDR1 is SNHLY and CDR2 is FYNNEI. The CDR3 contains 13 residues. The V and J ends lost 7 bases and 4 bases respectively, with 12 bases between them.

This clone has just a few counts. The chain combines TRBV5-1 with TRBJ1-4; 10 nucleotides align to TRBD1. Trimming took 2 bases from V and 8 from J; bases not matched to a gene: 12. CDR3 size: 17 residues. The V gene's germline CDR1 is SGHRS and CDR2 YFSETQ. The CDR3 region is CASSFLGQGSISEKLFF. DNA for the CDR3: TGCGCCAGCAGCTTCCTGGGACAGGGGTCCATTTCCGAAAAACTGTTTTTT.

CDR3 bases: TGTGCCAGCAGTGACGTGGACAGGGGCTACGAGCAGTACTTC. This encodes CASSDVDRGYEQYF. The gene calls are TRBV6-1 and TRBJ2-7, with TRBD1 identical over 9 bases. Germline lookup yields CDR1 MNHNS and CDR2 SASEGT. After removal of 3 bases from V and 3 bases from J, the junction contained 3 bases not matched to a gene. The CDR3 is 14 amino acids.

Only a few counts were recorded for this clone. The chain combines TRBV9 with TRBJ1-1; D ambiguous. The germline V gene has CDR1 SGDLS and CDR2 YYNGEE. Trimming pared 2 bases from V and 5 bases from J, leaving 10 bases between. This CDR3 has 13 amino acids. The CDR3 reads CASSVLFGTEAFF. CDR3 nucleotide sequence: TGTGCCAGCAGCGTCCTATTCGGGACTGAAGCTTTCTTT.

This chain joins TRBV2 and TRBJ2-5; D not certain. From germline, CDR1 is SNHLY and CDR2 FYNNEI. The CDR3 sequence is 12 residues long. The V end was cut by 3 bases, the J end by 5 bases, with 7 bases between. The CDR3 DNA reads TGTGCCAGCAGTGAGGCTTTGGAGACCCAGTACTTC. Amino acids: CASSEALETQYF.

The CDR3, as DNA: TGTGCCAGCAGCGTAGGTAGGACTAGCGGGAACGCGAAGACAGATACGCAGTATTTT. Translation: CASSVGRTSGNAKTDTQYF. The rearrangement links TRBV9 to TRBJ2-3; 12 nucleotides align to TRBD2. The CDR3 consists of 19 residues. Unmatched junction bases numbered 11, after V lost 0 bases and J lost 3 bases. In germline, CDR1 is SGDLS, CDR2 YYNGEE.

The genes are TRBV7-9 and TRBJ2-1; TRBD2 might be the D (5 bases). V lost 3 bases and J 2 bases, leaving 11 bases between the germline ends. The CDR3 consists of 15 residues. Looked up from germline, CDR1 is SEHNR and CDR2 is FQNEAQ (reference sequence). CDR3 nucleotide sequence: TGTGCCAGCAGCTTTCCTAGCTCGACCTACAATGAGCAGTTCTTC. This encodes CASSFPSSTYNEQFF.

The chain carries TRBV28 and TRBJ1-5, with 7 nucleotides matching TRBD1. The V segment lost 5 bases and the J segment 0 bases; nucleotides outside the gene matches: 13. CDR1 is MDHEN, CDR2 SYDVKM, per germline. This CDR3 is 18 amino acids long. The DNA for the CDR3 is TGTGCCAGCAGTCCATGGACAGGTCTCGGTGATAGCAATCAGCCCCAGCATTTT. Amino acids: CASSPWTGLGDSNQPQHF.

The gene calls are TRBV6-4 and TRBJ2-1; 11 bases line up with TRBD2. The CDR3 covers 16 residues. V lost 0 bases to trimming and J lost 6 bases; unmatched junction nucleotides: 4. Germline V gene sequence: CDR1 MRHNA, CDR2 SNTAGT. CDR3 in amino acids: CASSDSSGRAFNEQFF. The CDR3 DNA is TGTGCCAGCAGTGACTCTAGCGGGAGGGCCTTCAATGAGCAGTTCTTC.

The chain joins TRBV18 to TRBJ2-2; the D gene is possibly TRBD2 (6 bases). The CDR3 runs 15 residues. V was pared by 6 bases and J by 4 bases, with 15 bases between. CDR1 KGHSH and CDR2 LQKENI come from the germline V gene. This chain's CDR3 is CASSPRDSGTGELFF. The CDR3 coding sequence is TGTGCCAGCTCGCCCCGGGACTCCGGCACCGGGGAGCTGTTTTTT.

V and J are TRBV6-6 and TRBJ1-3; TRBD1 is a possible D gene (6 bases). V was cut by 6 bases and J by 4 bases, with 16 bases left in between. The germline CDR1 and CDR2 sequences are MNHNY and SVGAGI (reference sequence). The CDR3 is 15 residues long. The CDR3 DNA sequence: TGTGCCAGCAGCGCCAGGGGAACCCCAGGAAACACCATATATTTT. Residues: CASSARGTPGNTIYF.

The chain uses TRBV13 and TRBJ2-7; tentatively, D is TRBD2 (6 bases). The CDR3 is 14 residues long. With 6 bases removed from V and 3 bases from J, the gap between germline ends came to 15 bases. Germline values: CDR1 PRHDT, CDR2 FYEKMQ (reference sequence). CDR3 residues: CASSEIAEYYEQYF. Written as DNA, the CDR3 is TGTGCCAGCAGTGAAATAGCGGAATACTACGAGCAGTACTTC.

The chain uses TRBV28 and TRBJ2-3; tentatively, D is TRBD1 (7 bases). Between the trimmed V and J ends, which lost 3 bases and 3 bases, there was a span of 13 bases. Germline V gene data show CDR1 as MDHEN and CDR2 as SYDVKM. The CDR3 is 15 residues long. The CDR3 is CASSLRQGGTDTQYF. CDR3 nucleotide sequence: TGTGCCAGCAGTTTGCGACAGGGAGGAACAGATACGCAGTATTTT.

The chain is built from TRBV11-3 and TRBJ2-3; D perhaps matches TRBD2 (5 bases). V was pared by 5 bases and J by 0 bases, with 9 bases between. This CDR3 spans 14 amino acids. Looked up from germline, CDR1 is SGHNT and CDR2 is YENEEA. The CDR3 spells CASSLRGSTDTQYF. As DNA, the CDR3 is TGTGCCAGCAGCCTCAGAGGGAGCACAGATACGCAGTATTTT.

The chain links TRBV19 to TRBJ1-5; D not certain. Germline V gene data show CDR1 as LNHDA and CDR2 as SQIVND (reference sequence). The CDR3 loop spans 12 amino acids. The ends were cut back, 1 base at V and 6 bases at J, with 4 bases in the middle. The CDR3 nucleotides read TGTGCCAGTAGTATAGTCGGTCAGCCCCAGCATTTT. Amino acid sequence: CASSIVGQPQHF.

This rearrangement joins TRBV6-1 to TRBJ2-7; TRBD2 aligns across 7 bases. From germline, CDR1 is MNHNS and CDR2 SASEGT. The CDR3 has 13 amino acids. After removal of 10 bases from V and 3 bases from J, the junction contained 9 bases not matched to a gene. This chain's CDR3 is CATHLAGGYEQYF. Here the CDR3 DNA reads TGTGCCACCCATTTAGCGGGCGGCTACGAGCAGTACTTC.

This clone has more than one count but fewer than ten. The J gene is TRBJ1-5, the V gene TRBV4-1; 7 positions agree with TRBD1. This CDR3 has 16 residues. V dropped 0 bases and J dropped 4; count of bases not matched to a gene: 6. Germline V lookup: CDR1 MGHRA, CDR2 YSYEKL. CDR3: CASSQDWDSLNQPQHF. Here the CDR3 DNA reads TGCGCCAGCAGCCAAGATTGGGACAGCTTAAATCAGCCCCAGCATTTT.

The rearrangement links TRBV7-9 to TRBJ2-7; D gene uncertain. V was clipped by 1 base and J by 3 bases, with 10 bases between them. The CDR3 has 14 amino acids. Germline CDR1 reads SEHNR; CDR2 reads FQNEAQ (reference sequence). CDR3 region: CASSLESLLYEQYF. Written as DNA, the CDR3 is TGTGCCAGCAGCTTAGAGTCACTCCTCTACGAGCAGTACTTC.

The rearrangement links TRBV9 to TRBJ2-2; 7 bases are shared with TRBD1. Germline-derived CDR1 and CDR2 are SGDLS and YYNGEE. The J segment lost 3 bases and the V segment lost 6 bases, leaving 8 bases of the junction unmatched. The length of the CDR3 is 15 residues. In DNA form, the CDR3 reads TGTGCCAGCACCCGAACCGGGACAGACACCGGGGAGCTGTTTTTT. Translated, it gives CASTRTGTDTGELFF. The complete variable domain, with remaining parts taken from reference TRBV9 and TRBJ2-2, reads DSGVTQTPKHLITATGQRVTLRCSPRSGDLSVYWYQQSLDQGLQFLIQYYNGEERAKGNILERFSAQQFPDLHSELNLSSLELGDSALYFCASTRTGTDTGELFFGEGSRLTVL.

The V call is TRBV30, the J call TRBJ2-7, with 8 bases aligning to TRBD2. CDR3 size: 15 residues. The germline CDR1 and CDR2 sequences are GTSNPN and SVGIG (reference sequence). Trimming took 3 bases from V and 4 from J; bases not matched to a gene: 11. The CDR3 spells CAWRPAGTSAYEQYF. CDR3 nucleotide sequence: TGTGCCTGGAGGCCGGCCGGGACTAGTGCTTACGAGCAGTACTTC.

V gene TRBV28 combines with J gene TRBJ2-7; the D is unclear. Germline V gene data show CDR1 as MDHEN and CDR2 as SYDVKM. V was cut by 6 bases and J by 0 bases, with 15 bases left in between. CDR3 length equals 15 residues. The DNA for the CDR3 is TGTGCCAGCAGCCGCCCGGTAATTTCCTCCTACGAGCAGTACTTC. Protein: CASSRPVISSYEQYF.

This sequence joins TRBV5-1 and TRBJ2-2; D gene ambiguous. V gave up 0 bases and J gave up 6 bases, with 6 bases separating them. Germline loops: CDR1 SGHRS, CDR2 YFSETQ. The CDR3 loop spans 13 amino acids. CDR3 sequence reads: CASSLGEAGELFF. CDR3 DNA sequence: TGCGCCAGCAGCTTGGGCGAAGCCGGGGAGCTGTTTTTT.

The V gene is TRBV5-6, the J gene TRBJ2-7, with 7 bases aligning to TRBD1. V lost 4 bases to trimming and J lost 3 bases; unmatched junction nucleotides: 7. This CDR3 spans 14 amino acids. Looked up from germline, CDR1 is SGHDT and CDR2 is YYEEEE. The CDR3 nucleotides are TGTGCCAGCAGCGGGTGGACAGGCGTCTACGAGCAGTACTTC. It codes for CASSGWTGVYEQYF.

This sequence joins TRBV4-2 and TRBJ2-7; a weak D match, TRBD2 (5 bases). The CDR3 consists of 16 residues. V gave up 0 bases and J gave up 0 bases, with 12 bases separating them. Germline loops: CDR1 LGHNA, CDR2 YNFKEQ. DNA of the CDR3: TGTGCCAGCAGCCAAGAATCTGGACGGGGCTCCTACGAGCAGTACTTC. It specifies CASSQESGRGSYEQYF.

This chain connects TRBV14 to TRBJ2-2, with 7 positions matching TRBD1. Germline-derived CDR1 and CDR2 are SGHDN and FVKESK. V gave up 0 bases and J gave up 6 bases; unmatched junction bases: 16. This CDR3 spans 19 amino acids. CDR3: CASSQDTPQGVQLSGELFF. The CDR3 bases are TGTGCCAGCAGCCAAGATACCCCGCAGGGGGTGCAACTATCCGGGGAGCTGTTTTTT.

This clone turned up a few times. V is TRBV27 and J is TRBJ1-5; a possible D gene is TRBD1 (6 bases). Germline CDR1 MNHEY, CDR2 SMNVEV (reference sequence). The CDR3 contains 17 residues. V was shortened by 5 bases and J by 4 bases, with 21 bases between the two germline ends. The CDR3 sequence: CASSPRTQGFPNQPQHF. The DNA for the CDR3 is TGTGCCAGCAGTCCGAGGACCCAGGGGTTCCCAAATCAGCCCCAGCATTTT.

This sequence joins TRBV5-1 and TRBJ2-7; 13 bases match TRBD2. Losses at the gene ends were 4 bases for V and 2 bases for J; bases not matched to a gene: 3. From germline, CDR1 is SGHRS and CDR2 YFSETQ. The length of the CDR3 is 15 residues. CDR3 residues: CASSRTSGGAYEQYF. CDR3 DNA sequence: TGCGCCAGCAGCCGAACTAGCGGGGGGGCCTACGAGCAGTACTTC.

V gene TRBV2 combines with J gene TRBJ2-1; D is undetermined. The germline V and J ends were trimmed by 1 base and 7 bases, with 14 bases remaining between them. The CDR3 has 15 amino acids. CDR1 is SNHLY and CDR2 is FYNNEI in the germline V gene. CDR3 bases: TGTGCCAGCAGTGAAGGCATCGACCCAGGAAATGAGCAGTTCTTC. As protein: CASSEGIDPGNEQFF.

J is TRBJ2-5 and V is TRBV18, with 10 bases lining up with TRBD1. J was trimmed by 2 bases and V by 5 bases; bases with no gene match: 2. The CDR3 runs to 14 residues. Germline CDR1 KGHSH, CDR2 LQKENI. The CDR3 DNA follows: TGTGCCAGCTCAAGGACAGGGGGGCAAGAGACCCAGTACTTC. It codes for CASSRTGGQETQYF. The complete variable domain, with remaining parts taken from reference TRBV18 and TRBJ2-5, reads NAGVMQNPRHLVRRRGQEARLRCSPMKGHSHVYWYRQLPEEGLKFMVYLQKENIIDESGMPKERFSAEFPKEGPSILRIQQVVRGDSAAYFCASSRTGGQETQYFGPGTRLLVL.